This record concerns one T cell receptor beta chain sequence. Its antigen is not known. The data were obtained in a study of neurological immune-mediated disorders. Findings and caveats of the study: As far as clinical or MRI features were concerned, none was associated with the multiple sclerosis repertoire cluster. None of the CDR3 amino acid sequences in expanded clones turned up in more than one subject, which points to private repertoires in all groups. The level of TCR clonal expansion was highest in patients with HTLV-1-associated myelopathy and lowest in multiple sclerosis, where it fell below the level seen in healthy controls.

Each CDR3 protein is one row after TCRdb ran MiXCR on the 5' RACE reads. The sample lists tens of thousands of distinct CDR3 sequences, around 3.5% occurring once. Germline-derived CDR1 and CDR2 are LGHNA and YSLEER. V shed 0 bases, J shed 4 bases, and the junction held 10 bases outside the gene matches. The length of the CDR3 is 17 residues. The genes are TRBV4-3 and TRBJ2-3, with 7 nucleotides matching TRBD2. The specimen sequenced was PBMCs. The TCR comes from a woman aged 45-65 years with multiple sclerosis. CDR3 in amino acids: CASSQDLNGGISDTQYF. The CDR3 nucleotides are TGCGCCAGCAGCCAAGACTTAAACGGGGGGATATCAGATACGCAGTATTTT.